Below, 19 T cell receptor beta chains from the same sample are listed, as sequenced in a study of cytomegalovirus exposure and HLA in healthy donors. The PCR made use of 60 Vbeta and 13 Jbeta primers. Measured with immunoSEQ multiplex PCR; TCRdb has only the in-frame clones, and not every one. This table holds roughly 180,000 clones, roughly 81% found once. Sequencing was done on a sample of PBMCs. These receptors all stem from a girl aged 5-17 years in good health and CMV-seropositive.

The CDR3 sequence: CASSLGPPFSYNEQFF. The CDR3 DNA sequence: TGTGCCAGCAGCTTAGGGCCTCCGTTCTCCTACAATGAGCAGTTCTTC. The V and J genes are TRBV11-2 and TRBJ2-1; D unclear. The CDR3 runs to 16 residues. V lost 1 base and J 0 bases, leaving 10 bases between the germline ends. In germline, CDR1 is SGHAT, CDR2 FQNNGV.

The chain couples TRBV11-2 to TRBJ2-7; D uncertain. Germline V gives CDR1 SGHAT, CDR2 FQNNGV. The CDR3 covers 14 residues. With 4 bases removed from V and 4 bases from J, the gap between germline ends came to 14 bases. DNA of the CDR3: TGTGCCAGCAGCTCCCCTTCACAGAGATACGAGCAGTACTTC. Its translation is CASSSPSQRYEQYF.

The chain carries TRBV6-1 and TRBJ1-6, with 7 bases matching TRBD1. V was pared by 7 bases and J by 14 bases, with 14 bases of the junction left unmatched. The CDR3 is made up of 14 amino acids. Germline V gene sequence: CDR1 MNHNS, CDR2 SASEGT. The DNA of the CDR3 is TGTGCCAGCAAGGGCCAGGGGGTTATCGGGGCCCTCCACTTT. Translation gives CASKGQGVIGALHF.

The chain employs TRBV10-1 and TRBJ1-1; the match to TRBD1 covers 10 bases. J lost 3 bases, V lost 3 bases, and 13 bases had no gene match. CDR1 and CDR2 from the germline V gene are WNHNN and SYGVQD (reference sequence). This CDR3 comprises 18 residues. The CDR3 protein is CASSDRRDRGPKDTEAFF. CDR3 DNA: TGCGCCAGCAGTGACAGACGGGACAGGGGCCCGAAGGACACTGAAGCTTTCTTT.

V gene TRBV9 combines with J gene TRBJ2-5, with a tentative D call TRBD2 (6 bases). Germline values: CDR1 SGDLS, CDR2 YYNGEE. V lost 0 bases to trimming and J lost 6 bases, with 18 bases between them. The CDR3 extends over 16 amino acids. CDR3 coding DNA: TGTGCCAGCAGCGTAGCAGTTAGCGGATCTGAAAAGACCCAGTACTTC. It translates to CASSVAVSGSEKTQYF.

The chain links TRBV5-1 to TRBJ1-1, with 10 bases aligning to TRBD1. The V gene end was trimmed by 0 bases and the J gene end by 0 bases; junction bases not matched to a gene: 8. The CDR3 spans 18 residues. Germline V CDR1 and CDR2: SGHRS, YFSETQ. The CDR3 spells CASSLVTDRGRMNTEAFF. In DNA form, the CDR3 reads TGCGCCAGCAGCTTGGTTACCGACAGGGGGCGGATGAACACTGAAGCTTTCTTT.

The chain combines TRBV29-1 with TRBJ2-2; a weak D match, TRBD1 (5 bases). Trimming left V 1 base short and J 6 bases short, with 18 bases between. The CDR3 contains 16 residues. From germline, CDR1 is SQVTM and CDR2 ANQGSEA. The CDR3: CSVEGSWAGRAGELFF. CDR3 in DNA: TGCAGCGTTGAAGGAAGTTGGGCAGGGCGCGCCGGGGAGCTGTTTTTT.

The rearrangement links TRBV5-4 to TRBJ2-5; 9 bases map to TRBD2. Germline V lookup: CDR1 SGHNT, CDR2 YYREEE (reference sequence). J was trimmed by 11 bases and V by 3 bases; bases with no gene match: 17. CDR3 length: 16 residues. The CDR3 here is CASSSERRGGSKEQYF. The CDR3 nucleotides are TGTGCCAGCAGCTCCGAGAGGCGGGGGGGCTCGAAGGAGCAGTACTTC.

The rearrangement links TRBV4-2 to TRBJ1-2; 9 bases line up with TRBD1. This CDR3 contains 15 residues. J gave up 4 bases and V 3 bases, and 6 bases lay outside the gene matches. Per germline, CDR1 LGHNA and CDR2 YNFKEQ. The CDR3 DNA sequence: TGTGCCAGCAGCCAGCAAAGGACAGGGGCCTATGGCTACACCTTC. Translation: CASSQQRTGAYGYTF.

This clone appeared once. The V call is TRBV6-5, the J call TRBJ2-1, with TRBD1 matching over 7 bases. The germline gives CDR1 MNHEY, CDR2 SVGAGI. The CDR3 totals 13 residues. V dropped 2 bases and J dropped 7; count of bases not matched to a gene: 2. The CDR3 loop is CASSYGTDNEQFF. The CDR3 DNA sequence: TGTGCCAGCAGTTACGGGACAGATAATGAGCAGTTCTTC.

This chain uses TRBV30 with TRBJ1-2; TRBD1 agrees at 9 bases. CDR1 GTSNPN and CDR2 SVGIG come from the germline V gene (reference sequence). The CDR3 extends over 13 amino acids. V shed 3 bases and J 5 bases; nucleotides not matched to a gene: 4. CDR3 DNA: TGTGCCTGGAGCGCCGGGACAGGGTATGGCTACACCTTC. Amino acids: CAWSAGTGYGYTF.

V gene TRBV15 combines with J gene TRBJ1-1; 7 nucleotides agree with TRBD1. Trimming took 8 bases from V and 0 from J; bases not matched to a gene: 6. The CDR3 is 14 residues long. CDR1 and CDR2 from the germline V gene are LNHNV and YYDKDF (reference sequence). CDR3 loop: CATGVGQLNTEAFF. CDR3 sequence (DNA): TGTGCCACCGGGGTGGGACAGCTGAACACTGAAGCTTTCTTT. Supplemented by reference TRBV15 and TRBJ1-1, the full variable domain reads DAMVIQNPRYQVTQFGKPVTLSCSQTLNHNVMYWYQQKSSQAPKLLFHYYDKDFNNEADTPDNFQSRRPNTSFCFLDIRSPGLGDTAMYLCATGVGQLNTEAFFGQGTRLTVV.

The J gene is TRBJ1-2, the V gene TRBV5-4; no clear D. Germline-derived CDR1 and CDR2 are SGHNT and YYREEE (reference sequence). V was cut by 4 bases and J by 8 bases, with 15 bases left in between. CDR3 length: 13 amino acids. CDR3 coding DNA: TGTGCCAGCAGCCTTGAACGGGGAGCGGGCTACACCTTC. Translation: CASSLERGAGYTF.

This clone was detected only a few times. The chain uses TRBV5-4 and TRBJ1-6; D might be TRBD1 (6 bases). The CDR3 loop spans 16 amino acids. V gave up 0 bases and J gave up 7 bases, with 14 bases separating them. Looked up from germline, CDR1 is SGHNT and CDR2 is YYREEE (reference sequence). For the CDR3, the DNA is TGTGCCAGCAGCTTGGAGGGGGGGCTCGTAAATTCACCCCTCCACTTT. Translated, it gives CASSLEGGLVNSPLHF.

The genes are TRBV11-1 and TRBJ2-3; TRBD1 is a possible D gene (6 bases). Germline V gives CDR1 SGHAT, CDR2 FQDESV (reference sequence). Between the trimmed V and J ends, which lost 0 bases and 4 bases, there was a span of 14 bases. The length of the CDR3 is 16 residues. For the CDR3, the DNA is TGTGCCAGCAGCTTAGCCGGTGGGGGCGAGGCAGATACGCAGTATTTT. Translation gives CASSLAGGGEADTQYF.

V and J are TRBV9 and TRBJ1-1; perhaps TRBD1 as D (5 bases). This CDR3 has 12 residues. V lost 1 base to trimming and J lost 10 bases, with 11 bases between them. The germline V gene encodes CDR1 SGDLS and CDR2 YYNGEE. CDR3 loop: CASSVTGEGAFF. DNA for the CDR3: TGTGCCAGCAGCGTAACGGGGGAGGGAGCTTTCTTT.

The chain has TRBV7-3 and TRBJ1-1; TRBD1 matches 7 bases. The germline V gene has CDR1 SGHTA and CDR2 FQGTGA. Trimming cost V 5 bases and J 4 bases; bases outside gene matches: 16. The CDR3 has 17 residues. The CDR3 protein is CASSLRQGGNVFTEAFF. The DNA for the CDR3 is TGTGCCAGCAGCCTCCGACAGGGCGGGAATGTCTTCACTGAAGCTTTCTTT.

The chain couples TRBV5-4 to TRBJ2-5; 13 bases are a match to TRBD2. The CDR3 runs 16 residues. The germline V gene encodes CDR1 SGHNT and CDR2 YYREEE (reference sequence). V shed 4 bases and J 5 bases; nucleotides not matched to a gene: 8. The CDR3 region has the DNA TGTGCCAGCAGCCGATGGACTAGCGGGGGTTGGGAGACCCAGTACTTC. Protein product: CASSRWTSGGWETQYF.

The genes are TRBV9 and TRBJ2-7, with D perhaps TRBD1 (7 bases). The CDR3 has 15 amino acids. Trimming shortened V by 5 bases and J by 4 bases, and 19 bases separated the two germline ends. The germline CDR1 and CDR2 sequences are SGDLS and YYNGEE. The CDR3 loop is CASSRQGGDLYEQYF. Here the CDR3 DNA reads TGTGCCAGCAGTCGACAGGGAGGAGACCTATACGAGCAGTACTTC.